The rows below give T cell receptor beta chains drawn from one sample of a study of T cells after yellow fever vaccination. TCRdb re-derived calls from the 5' RACE reads in MiXCR, one entry per CDR3 protein. Here the sample spans 450,000 to 600,000 distinct CDR3 sequences, roughly a sixth being singletons. The sample was PBMCs, taken 4 to 5 days after the first yellow fever vaccination. These receptors were obtained from a young man who received the YFV17D yellow fever vaccine. The conserved cysteine and the conserved F or W are not part of the CDR3 here. The order of the fields is V gene, J gene, CDR3 protein.

TRBV6-1,TRBJ2-2,ASGTDNTGELF
TRBV7-3,TRBJ2-1,ASSPGGGTYEQF
TRBV6-5,TRBJ2-3,ASSTSARGDTDTQY
TRBV7-3,TRBJ2-1,ASSLTLAINSYNEQF
TRBV7-9,TRBJ1-5,ASSSTSVGQLNQPQH
TRBV30,TRBJ2-2,AWSVAPGVTGELF
TRBV29-1,TRBJ2-5,SVEGRSPETQY
TRBV7-2,TRBJ2-7,ASSSDRGGYEQY
TRBV6-5,TRBJ1-4,ASSYSDRGVEKLF
TRBV30,TRBJ2-7,AWSDRGATYEQY
TRBV4-1,TRBJ1-5,ASSQVGTGQPQH
TRBV4-3,TRBJ1-2,ASSQETGRFGYGYT
TRBV7-9,TRBJ2-5,ASTLRGGAPLETQY
TRBV4-1,TRBJ1-4,ASTPWVRGNEKLF
TRBV7-9,TRBJ1-5,ASSLASAGQVDQPQH
TRBV5-1,TRBJ2-3,ASSQSGGAVDTQY
TRBV7-8,TRBJ1-5,ASSLAPNSNQPQH
TRBV6-5,TRBJ2-1,ASSYSRGITYNEQF
TRBV27,TRBJ2-7,ASSLTSGLSYEQY
TRBV4-1,TRBJ2-1,ASSRGGAGVGQF
TRBV29-1,TRBJ2-1,SVVGDRAYNEQF
TRBV2,TRBJ1-3,ASSEARDRGNTIY
TRBV7-9,TRBJ2-3,ASSLAQGADTQY
TRBV5-4,TRBJ1-1,ASSLGDRVYTEAF
TRBV20-1,TRBJ1-1,SADRRDRVNTEAF
TRBV7-3,TRBJ2-1,ASSPSGLASVEQF
TRBV6-5,TRBJ2-7,ASSYSTVSYEQY
TRBV24-1,TRBJ2-3,ATSEGPTNTQY
TRBV5-1,TRBJ2-1,ASSDTSGGQDEQF
TRBV9,TRBJ2-2,ASSVDIGSAGELF
TRBV7-9,TRBJ1-5,ASSSDRGLVSVQPQH
TRBV6-5,TRBJ2-3,ASSYLGLAVDTQY
TRBV29-1,TRBJ2-1,SVEDLSSYNEQF
TRBV5-6,TRBJ1-4,ASSSQGLGEKLF
TRBV6-1,TRBJ2-2,ATPGGALDTGELF
TRBV6-5,TRBJ1-3,ASSYGTAYSGNTIY
TRBV10-3,TRBJ2-5,AISDMETQY
TRBV27,TRBJ2-1,ASSQISSGGTNEQF
TRBV5-1,TRBJ2-1,ASSFGRGPYEQF
TRBV28,TRBJ2-1,ASSSTGSVQF
TRBV27,TRBJ2-5,ASSLISGGPQETQY
TRBV19,TRBJ2-6,ASSRYISGANVLT
TRBV5-1,TRBJ1-2,ASSPDRGRTVYGYT
TRBV7-9,TRBJ1-2,ASSIYDSNLNYGYT
TRBV7-9,TRBJ1-6,ASSRPYNSPLH
TRBV7-2,TRBJ2-7,ASSPTPGSYEQY
TRBV5-1,TRBJ2-1,ASSLGQASSYNEQF
TRBV20-1,TRBJ2-7,SAREPGLADEQY
TRBV5-6,TRBJ2-6,ASSLRAGYGGGANVLT
TRBV5-6,TRBJ2-2,ASTFGVPGELF
TRBV15,TRBJ1-4,ATSNPGQGYEKLF
TRBV19,TRBJ2-2,ASRTWDRRDTGELF
TRBV4-2,TRBJ2-7,ASSQDIPAGYEQY